Below are 19 T cell receptor beta chains sequenced from a single sample in a study of cytotoxic CD8 clonotypes in ibrutinib-treated CLL (dated by TCRdb to the early 2020s). Libraries came from the immunoSEQ multiplex PCR assay. TCRdb provides this immuneACCESS table in a form limited to in-frame rearrangements. Some clones are lacking; in checked studies, under half of them reflect an unresolved V gene, and why the rest are absent is not known. This sample comprises approximately 35,000 clones, 71% of them detected only once. The top ten hold roughly 17% of the sample. This sample's time point label indicates: progressive disease on ibrutinib. The input for sequencing was PBMCs, taken at disease progression, from a patient treated with ibrutinib. The receptors derive from a human donor with chronic lymphocytic leukemia.

The gene calls are TRBV25-1 and TRBJ1-5; 7 positions agree with TRBD1. The CDR3 runs to 13 residues. The V gene's germline CDR1 is MGHDK and CDR2 SYGVNS. V shed 7 bases and J 5 bases; nucleotides not matched to a gene: 5. The CDR3 sequence: CASTRTGDQPQHF. The CDR3 bases are TGTGCCAGCACCAGAACAGGGGATCAGCCCCAGCATTTT.

The chain has TRBV9 and TRBJ2-1; 13 bases line up with TRBD2. This CDR3 is built from 15 residues. The germline V gene has CDR1 SGDLS and CDR2 YYNGEE. Losses at the gene ends were 3 bases for V and 8 bases for J; bases not matched to a gene: 5. Here the CDR3 DNA reads TGTGCCAGCAGCGAGACTAGCGGGGGGCGCGATGAGCAGTTCTTC. Translation: CASSETSGGRDEQFF.

The chain uses TRBV4-2 and TRBJ1-2, with D maybe TRBD1 (5 bases). Germline values: CDR1 LGHNA, CDR2 YNFKEQ. The CDR3 consists of 14 residues. With 4 bases removed from V and 4 bases from J, the gap between germline ends came to 13 bases. CDR3 residues: CASSPSRVSYGYTF. DNA of the CDR3: TGTGCCAGCAGCCCCTCCAGGGTTAGCTATGGCTACACCTTC.

The chain joins TRBV2 to TRBJ2-6; a weak D match, TRBD2 (6 bases). Germline V gene lookup returns CDR1 SNHLY and CDR2 FYNNEI. V shed 7 bases and J shed 0 bases, with 13 bases lying between them. The CDR3 is 16 amino acids. The CDR3 protein is CASIRRGNSGANVLTF. The CDR3 DNA sequence: TGTGCCAGCATTAGGAGGGGAAACTCTGGGGCCAACGTCCTGACTTTC.

V and J are TRBV5-1 and TRBJ1-1, with D perhaps TRBD1 (6 bases). The germline CDR1 and CDR2 sequences are SGHRS and YFSETQ. V lost 3 bases and J 1 base, leaving 13 bases between the germline ends. This CDR3 region has 15 residues. The CDR3 DNA follows: TGCGCCAGCAGCTCAACGGGACACACGAACACTGAAGCTTTCTTT. Amino acid sequence: CASSSTGHTNTEAFF.

CDR3 in DNA: TGTGCCAGCAGCTTGGAATCGGGGTATGGCTACACCTTC. Its translation is CASSLESGYGYTF. This rearrangement joins TRBV7-9 to TRBJ1-2; D unclear. Between the trimmed V and J ends, which lost 3 bases and 5 bases, there was a span of 10 bases. The germline V gene encodes CDR1 SEHNR and CDR2 FQNEAQ (reference sequence). CDR3 length: 13 residues.

J is TRBJ2-3 and V is TRBV11-1; TRBD2 agrees at 12 bases. This CDR3 spans 18 amino acids. Per germline, CDR1 SGHAT and CDR2 FQDESV (reference sequence). Trimming removed 4 bases from V and 6 bases from J; junction bases left unmatched: 14. In DNA form, the CDR3 reads TGTGCCAGCAGCTCCAATCGACTAGCGGGGGCCCAATGGGATACGCAGTATTTT. This encodes CASSSNRLAGAQWDTQYF.

This chain connects TRBV2 to TRBJ1-2, with D possibly being TRBD1 (5 bases). The CDR3 sequence is 14 residues long. V lost 7 bases and J 4 bases, leaving 16 bases between the germline ends. Germline values: CDR1 SNHLY, CDR2 FYNNEI. This chain's CDR3 is CASTPDRLVYGYTF. CDR3 in DNA: TGTGCCAGCACTCCCGACAGACTAGTCTATGGCTACACCTTC.

This rearrangement joins TRBV6-4 to TRBJ1-3, with unresolved D. This CDR3 has 15 amino acids. The V and J ends lost 7 bases and 7 bases respectively, with 20 bases between them. CDR1 is MRHNA and CDR2 is SNTAGT in the germline V gene. DNA for the CDR3: TGTGCCAGCAATTTAGGACCCGGTCTCCGGAACACCATATATTTT. Amino acids: CASNLGPGLRNTIYF.

The chain employs TRBV6-5 and TRBJ1-2; D is perhaps TRBD1 (5 bases). Per the germline V gene, CDR1 is MNHEY and CDR2 is SVGAGI. This CDR3 region has 14 residues. V lost 6 bases and J lost 4, with 15 bases in between. CDR3 residues: CASSLAPGLYGYTF. The CDR3 DNA reads TGTGCCAGCAGCCTAGCCCCAGGGCTCTATGGCTACACCTTC.

The J gene is TRBJ1-2, the V gene TRBV27, with 8 bases fitting TRBD1. CDR3 length: 17 amino acids. J gave up 0 bases and V 2 bases, and 8 bases lay outside the gene matches. Germline-derived CDR1 and CDR2 are MNHEY and SMNVEV (reference sequence). The CDR3 coding sequence is TGTGCCAGCAGTTTACGGTCGACAGGGGCCGCTAACTATGGCTACACCTTC. It is translated as CASSLRSTGAANYGYTF.

The J gene is TRBJ1-5, the V gene TRBV7-9; no reliable D call. This CDR3 spans 15 amino acids. V lost 0 bases to trimming and J lost 1 base, with 7 bases between them. CDR1 is SEHNR, CDR2 FQNEAQ, per germline (reference sequence). The CDR3 is CASSLAGGSNQPQHF. In nucleotides, the CDR3 is TGTGCCAGCAGCTTAGCGGGCGGGAGCAATCAGCCCCAGCATTTT.

This chain connects TRBV4-1 to TRBJ2-2, with 7 bases lining up with TRBD1. Unmatched junction bases numbered 12, after V lost 4 bases and J lost 7 bases. CDR3 length equals 16 residues. Per the germline V gene, CDR1 is MGHRA and CDR2 is YSYEKL. The CDR3 bases are TGCGCCAGCAGCCCTAGAAATGACAGGGCTGGCGGGGAGCTGTTTTTT. Translated, it gives CASSPRNDRAGGELFF.

The chain is built from TRBV10-1 and TRBJ1-2; D gene ambiguous. The CDR3 has 14 amino acids. The V gene's germline CDR1 is WNHNN and CDR2 SYGVQD (reference sequence). Trimming took 7 bases from V and 6 from J, leaving 18 bases between them. This CDR3 reads CASTSGVLGDGYTF. In DNA, the CDR3 is TGCGCCAGCACCTCCGGGGTCCTCGGGGATGGCTACACCTTC.

V usage is TRBV4-1 and J usage is TRBJ2-1; D could derive from TRBD1 or TRBD2 (6 bases each). Trimming removed 1 base at V and 4 bases at J, with 14 bases between. The CDR3 has 16 amino acids. Germline CDR1 is MGHRA and CDR2 is YSYEKL. The CDR3 DNA reads TGCGCCAGCAGCCAAGGATCGGGGGCGAAATACAATGAGCAGTTCTTC. As protein: CASSQGSGAKYNEQFF.

The table lists this clone with a few counts. DNA for the CDR3: TGCAGCGTGGGGACTGAAGCTTTCTTT. Its protein is CSVGTEAFF. The chain joins TRBV29-1 to TRBJ1-1, with D unclear. CDR3 size: 9 residues. Between the trimmed V and J ends, which lost 6 bases and 5 bases, there was a span of 4 bases. The germline V gene has CDR1 SQVTM and CDR2 ANQGSEA. Supplemented by reference TRBV29-1 and TRBJ1-1, the full variable domain reads SAVISQKPSRDICQRGTSLTIQCQVDSQVTMMFWYRQQPGQSLTLIATANQGSEATYESGFVIDKFPISRPNLTFSTLTVSNMSPEDSSIYLCSVGTEAFFGQGTRLTVV.

J is TRBJ2-1 and V is TRBV7-2, with unresolved D. Trimming cost V 5 bases and J 0 bases, with 17 bases left between them. CDR1 and CDR2 (germline): SGHTA, FQGNSA. The CDR3 sequence is 17 residues long. The CDR3 coding sequence is TGTGCCAGCAGCCCATATGTGGTGTCCAGCTCCTACAATGAGCAGTTCTTC. Translated: CASSPYVVSSSYNEQFF.

This clone was picked up a small number of times. The rearrangement uses TRBV5-4 and TRBJ1-2; D gene ambiguous. The CDR3 runs 11 residues. V was shortened by 4 bases and J by 3 bases, with 4 bases between the two germline ends. Germline V gives CDR1 SGHNT, CDR2 YYREEE (reference sequence). CDR3 region: CASSRDYGYTF. The CDR3 DNA follows: TGTGCCAGCAGCAGAGACTATGGCTACACCTTC.

This rearrangement joins TRBV11-2 to TRBJ2-3; perhaps TRBD2 as D (6 bases). The germline gives CDR1 SGHAT, CDR2 FQNNGV. Trimming removed 2 bases at V and 2 bases at J, with 11 bases between. The CDR3 has 15 amino acids. Here the CDR3 reads CASSLSEGPTDTQYF. In DNA form, the CDR3 reads TGTGCCAGCAGCTTATCGGAGGGGCCCACAGATACGCAGTATTTT.